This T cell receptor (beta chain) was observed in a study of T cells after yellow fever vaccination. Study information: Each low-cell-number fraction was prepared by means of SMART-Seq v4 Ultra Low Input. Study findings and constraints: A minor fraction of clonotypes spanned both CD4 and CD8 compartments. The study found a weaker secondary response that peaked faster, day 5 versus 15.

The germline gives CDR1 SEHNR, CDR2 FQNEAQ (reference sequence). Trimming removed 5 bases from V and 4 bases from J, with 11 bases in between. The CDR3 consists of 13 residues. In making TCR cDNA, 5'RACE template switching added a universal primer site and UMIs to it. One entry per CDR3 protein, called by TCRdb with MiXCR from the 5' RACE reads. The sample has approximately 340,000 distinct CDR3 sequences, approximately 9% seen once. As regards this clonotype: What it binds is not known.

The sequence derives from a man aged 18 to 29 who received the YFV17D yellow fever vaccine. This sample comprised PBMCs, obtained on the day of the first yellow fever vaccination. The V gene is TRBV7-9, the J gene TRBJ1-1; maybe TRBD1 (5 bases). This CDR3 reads CASSTGRVTEAFF. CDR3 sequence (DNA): TGTGCCAGCAGCACAGGACGGGTCACTGAAGCTTTCTTT.